The clone carrying this T cell receptor (beta chain) came up many times. Germline V gives CDR1 MDHEN, CDR2 SYDVKM. This CDR3 is built from 17 residues. Trimming removed 2 bases at V and 9 bases at J, with 23 bases between. Amplification, which lasted approximately 19 PCR cycles, used a constant-region primer and V-primer adapter to amplify TCRs. TCRdb processed the reads anew with MiXCR; each CDR3 protein has one entry. The data contain some 53,000 distinct CDR3 sequences, 33% of them singletons. This entry comes from a study of low-dose radiotherapy and immunotherapy resistance in tumors. Background on the study: Study patients were administered oral aspirin at 300 mg daily for four cycles from cycle 1 day 1. Priming of first-strand cDNA relied on TRAV- and TRBV-specific primers (covering alpha and beta chains).

Documented time point: after trial treatment. The treatment denotes: LDRT plus nivolumab, ipilimumab, low-dose cyclophosphamide and aspirin (RACIN trial). Every donor was treated with nivolumab, ipilimumab, aspirin, low-dose cyclophosphamide and also low-dose radiotherapy. The chain employs TRBV28 and TRBJ2-1, with D possibly TRBD1 on 6 matching bases. This receptor was obtained from a male donor with rectosigmoid adenocarcinoma. The specimen was PBMCs, collected after low-dose radiotherapy plus immunotherapy. In DNA form, the CDR3 reads TGTGCCAGCAGTTTACCCCCTTACAGGGCCGGTCCGTCTGAGCAGTTCTTC. This translates into CASSLPPYRAGPSEQFF.